These T cell receptor beta chains were read from a single sample in a study of response to subunit inactivated influenza vaccine. TCRdb re-called the RT-PCR reads through MiXCR, storing one row per CDR3 protein. The data contain approximately 290,000 distinct CDR3 sequences, approximately 23% of them singletons. This sample comprised PBMCs from blood, obtained approximately 20 months after vaccination. The receptors here all came from a man aged 50 to 75 who received an inactivated influenza vaccine. Each CDR3 is given without its conserved first and last residue. The order of the fields is CDR3 length, V gene, J gene, CDR3 protein.

>11|TRBV19|TRBJ1-5
ASSIDLRQPQH
>13|TRBV2|TRBJ1-1
ASSEDLGMNTEAF
>15|TRBV6-5|TRBJ2-5
ASSSSDRGIGVETQY
>11|TRBV28|TRBJ1-2
ASSFGQGHGYT
>13|TRBV7-2|TRBJ1-5
ASSLAGDGNQPQH
>12|TRBV7-9|TRBJ1-1
ASSLDWGNTEAF
>11|TRBV28|TRBJ2-7
ASSFGDYYEQY
>12|TRBV20-1|TRBJ2-1
SASLISSYNEQF
>13|TRBV6-2/TRBV6-3|TRBJ1-2
ASSPGRLANYGYT
>13|TRBV29-1|TRBJ2-1
SVDVLRRSYNEQF
>15|TRBV7-2|TRBJ1-3
ASSPRRGAGYGNTIY
>12|TRBV4-3|TRBJ1-5
ASSQDRGYQPQH
>10|TRBV20-1|TRBJ1-2
SATTSGFGYT
>13|TRBV14|TRBJ2-1
ASSPGVERGHEQF
>12|TRBV29-1|TRBJ2-4
SVSMKGAKNIQY
>15|TRBV7-9|TRBJ2-1
ASSPPSDRRSYNEQF
>12|TRBV29-1|TRBJ1-2
SVPTALSHYGYT
>13|TRBV7-9|TRBJ1-2
ASSTLRGKTYGYT
>14|TRBV5-1|TRBJ1-2
ASSPGRAGGVYGYT
>12|TRBV12-3/TRBV12-4|TRBJ1-3
ASSFLLSGNTIY
>11|TRBV12-5|TRBJ1-1
ASGLFGQIGAF
>12|TRBV11-2|TRBJ1-2
ASSPRAANYGYT
>12|TRBV7-2|TRBJ2-3
ASSPVQGTDTQY
>12|TRBV4-3|TRBJ2-2
ASSPLGDTGELF
>12|TRBV6-5|TRBJ1-2
ASSYRAGRYGYT
>12|TRBV3-1|TRBJ1-2
ASSQGTGLYGYT
>10|TRBV20-1|TRBJ2-2
SARLANGELF
>15|TRBV11-1|TRBJ2-1
ASSPHLAGVRFNEQF
>13|TRBV7-2|TRBJ1-6
ASSLVEGESSPLH
>11|TRBV7-9|TRBJ1-1
ASSLPGFPEAF
>9|TRBV12-3/TRBV12-4|TRBJ1-1
ASSLGSRAF
>9|TRBV28|TRBJ2-7
ASSRNYEQY
>11|TRBV12-3/TRBV12-4|TRBJ2-7
ASSLGGQGTFR
>14|TRBV9|TRBJ2-1
ASSVGLAGAYNEQF
>9|TRBV6-2/TRBV6-3|TRBJ1-3
ASESRNTIY
>13|TRBV25-1|TRBJ2-3
ASSELGQGTDTQY
>11|TRBV12-3/TRBV12-4|TRBJ2-5
ASSLLVEETQY
>16|TRBV6-1|TRBJ2-7
ASSEALPWQGYYDEQY
>12|TRBV12-3/TRBV12-4|TRBJ1-2
ASRDRGGIAGYT
>13|TRBV5-4|TRBJ1-1
ASPSGGALNTEAF
>12|TRBV5-6|TRBJ2-7
ASSLNPTSYEQY
>13|TRBV19|TRBJ1-1
ASSIGGGPNTEAF
>12|TRBV12-3/TRBV12-4|TRBJ1-2
ASASGGAGYGYT
>11|TRBV20-1|TRBJ1-5
SAIRGGNQPQH
>12|TRBV6-4|TRBJ1-3
ASSDTRSGNTIY
>11|TRBV27|TRBJ1-2
ASSFLADYGYT
>13|TRBV20-1|TRBJ1-5
SAIPGGRTNQPQH
>17|TRBV11-2|TRBJ2-3
ASSLKLVWGSGDTDTQY
>10|TRBV28|TRBJ1-4
ASSLLNEKLF
>14|TRBV5-6|TRBJ2-3
ASSLTSGILADTQY
>14|TRBV9|TRBJ2-1
ASSVGGRGSYNEQF
>11|TRBV30|TRBJ2-1
AWSPGHTNEQF
>18|TRBV7-2|TRBJ2-1
ASSGPHLWTSGSTYNEQF
>11|TRBV7-2|TRBJ2-2
ASSLDTAGELF
>11|TRBV29-1|TRBJ1-5
SVGAGGNQPQH
>11|TRBV2|TRBJ2-2
ASSGTGTGELF
>11|TRBV12-3/TRBV12-4|TRBJ2-7
ASSGTAIYEQY
>15|TRBV28|TRBJ2-7
ASSSPGLAGVSYEQY
>16|TRBV3-1|TRBJ1-5
ASSQDLSTGKLNQPQH
>15|TRBV12-3/TRBV12-4|TRBJ2-3
ASSLWGQGKGTDTQY